These T cell receptor beta chains were read from a single sample in a study of blood T cell repertoires in COVID-19. Method: immunoSEQ multiplex PCR; TCRdb's copy keeps in-frame clones and lacks some. This sample has over 90,000 clones, with roughly 87% found just once. The sequenced sample consisted of peripheral blood. Source of these receptors: a man over 45 with active COVID-19. Each CDR3 is given with its conserved first and last residue. The size of a clone is reported for some rows only, either as once, few or many, or as a class for expanded clones.

V,size,J,CDR3
TRBV7-9,NA,TRBJ1-4,CASSSGPRQGNEKLFF
TRBV3-1/TRBV3-2,NA,TRBJ1-1,CASSPAGVTTEAFF
TRBV7-9,NA,TRBJ1-1,CASSFPQGGSMNTEAFF
TRBV19,NA,TRBJ1-6,CASRAKGRSPLHF
TRBV10-3,NA,TRBJ1-2,CAISESEGGSSGYTF
TRBV4-1,NA,TRBJ1-4,CASSLFLQGAHEKLFF
TRBV6-2/TRBV6-3,NA,TRBJ2-7,CASSYYLQGRYEQYF
TRBV14,NA,TRBJ1-3,CASSLYPDPRGLGGNTIYF
TRBV3-1/TRBV3-2,NA,TRBJ2-4,CASSQDGGVLKNIQYF
TRBV11-2,NA,TRBJ1-1,CASSLTGTGGMDTEAFF
TRBV7-9,NA,TRBJ2-5,CASSATYRGLATQYF
TRBV9,few,TRBJ2-7,CASSAGTVSYEQYF
TRBV7-9,few,TRBJ1-6,CASSRQGMLENSPLHF
TRBV6-1,NA,TRBJ2-1,CASSEDLASYNEQFF
TRBV7-8,once,TRBJ1-2,CASSLQESRSYTF
TRBV4-3,NA,TRBJ1-5,CASSQDSNSNQPQHF
TRBV5-6,NA,TRBJ1-1,CASSSPSPGGTEAFF
TRBV2,NA,TRBJ2-7,CASTQGDRGSYEQYF
TRBV6-5,NA,TRBJ2-3,CASRTGTGGTTQYF
TRBV6-2/TRBV6-3,NA,TRBJ2-7,CASSRLAKYEQYF
TRBV2,NA,TRBJ1-4,CASTGNPNEKLFF
TRBV5-6,NA,TRBJ2-3,CASSSGQSTDTQYF
TRBV18,NA,TRBJ2-1,CASSPRSSGPSYNEQFF
TRBV29-1,NA,TRBJ2-5,CSVEIAGRPQYF
TRBV6-2/TRBV6-3,NA,TRBJ2-1,CASSLGGGAYNEQFF
TRBV3-1/TRBV3-2,NA,TRBJ2-3,CASSQVRGSTDTQYF
TRBV3-1/TRBV3-2,NA,TRBJ1-2,CASSPVGGSAYGYTF
TRBV18,NA,TRBJ2-7,CASSQQGQLYEQYF
TRBV2,once,TRBJ1-1,CARQWGGFTEAFF
TRBV9,once,TRBJ1-2,CASRGQGFGYTF
TRBV12-3/TRBV12-4,NA,TRBJ1-2,CASSSTSNYGYTF
TRBV2,NA,TRBJ1-1,CASSPSGQGDTEAFF
TRBV10-2,NA,TRBJ2-7,CASRGQAYEQYF
TRBV3-1/TRBV3-2,NA,TRBJ2-1,CASSARSGQINEQFF
TRBV6-1,NA,TRBJ2-1,CASSDGNAVPLWFF
TRBV2,NA,TRBJ2-7,CASSPRLAGSSYEQYF
TRBV6-6,NA,TRBJ2-7,CASSYRGTTYEQYF
TRBV5-4,NA,TRBJ2-5,CASSLGREGETQYF
TRBV13,NA,TRBJ2-7,CASSLGGGAYEQYF
TRBV5-5,once,TRBJ1-6,CASSLRDSPLHF
TRBV2,NA,TRBJ2-7,CASGTFRGVEQYF